This T cell receptor (beta chain) was found in a study of blood T cells in healthy people across ages. Through a sample-barcoded 5' primer and a J-beta primer mix, a second PCR was run for about 6 to 11 cycles. TCRdb independently ran MiXCR on the 5' RACE reads; one entry per CDR3 protein. The sample shows about 1.6 million distinct CDR3 sequences, almost 35% of them seen only once. This clonotype was seen a few times. The CDR3 length is 15 residues. Germline V gives CDR1 SEHNR, CDR2 FQNEAQ (reference sequence). The genes are TRBV7-9 and TRBJ2-5, with 7 bases fitting TRBD1. This TCR derives from a woman in her twenties or thirties in good health. Material: blood. For the CDR3, the DNA is TGTGCAGAAGCAAGGACAGGCCCGAGGGGAGAGACCCAGTACTTC. As protein: CAEARTGPRGETQYF.